These 29 T cell receptor beta chains came from one sample sequenced in a study of post-analysis software for immune sequencing data. General study findings and limits: Compared with controls, patients had more of roughly five TRBV segments, including TRBV5-6, TRBV5-1 and TRBV20-1.

These receptors' antigens are unknown. Incorporated into the TCR beta cDNA libraries were unique molecular identifiers, which served to reduce PCR and sequencing biases. TCRdb ran MiXCR on the PCR reads and lists one entry per CDR3 protein. This sample yields some 890,000 distinct CDR3 sequences, of which around 53% are seen a single time; approximately 4.5% belongs to the top ten. Sample: blood. Source of these receptors: a girl under 18 with multiple sclerosis.

V is TRBV3-1 and J is TRBJ1-2, with TRBD1 identical over 9 bases. The J segment lost 10 bases and the V segment lost 4 bases, leaving 10 bases of the junction unmatched. Germline V gene sequence: CDR1 LGHDT, CDR2 YNNKEL (reference sequence). This CDR3 region has 14 residues. The CDR3 DNA reads TGTGCCAGCAGCCGCACGGGACAGGGCCATGACTACACCTTC. Amino acid sequence: CASSRTGQGHDYTF.

This clonotype was seen more than once but under ten times. This chain joins TRBV10-3 and TRBJ2-7; D uncertain. Between the trimmed V and J ends, which lost 5 bases and 0 bases, there was a span of 8 bases. CDR1 is ENHRY, CDR2 SYGVKD, per germline. This CDR3 spans 13 amino acids. The CDR3 loop reads CAISLPSSYEQYF. CDR3 sequence (DNA): TGTGCCATCAGTTTACCTTCCTCCTACGAGCAGTACTTC.

The chain joins TRBV3-1 to TRBJ2-1; the D gene is possibly TRBD2 (6 bases). Between the trimmed V and J ends, which lost 0 bases and 4 bases, there was a span of 16 bases. The CDR3 sequence is 17 residues long. The V gene's germline CDR1 is LGHDT and CDR2 YNNKEL (reference sequence). As DNA, the CDR3 is TGTGCCAGCAGCCAAGACAGCGGGCACACTCTATACAATGAGCAGTTCTTC. Translated, it gives CASSQDSGHTLYNEQFF.

This chain uses TRBV5-1 with TRBJ1-2, with D unresolved. V shed 3 bases and J shed 5 bases, with 14 bases lying between them. CDR3 length: 14 amino acids. Per germline, CDR1 SGHRS and CDR2 YFSETQ. CDR3 residues: CASSWEGKEYGYTF. CDR3 DNA sequence: TGCGCCAGCAGCTGGGAGGGCAAGGAGTATGGCTACACCTTC.

The rearrangement links TRBV6-1 to TRBJ2-7; 8 bases are shared with TRBD2. The CDR3 runs to 15 residues. The trim removed 4 bases at V and 6 bases at J, leaving 11 bases unmatched. The germline gives CDR1 MNHNS, CDR2 SASEGT. For the CDR3, the DNA is TGTGCCAGCAGTGTTACTAGCGCCCGGGGGGGCGAGCAGTACTTC. Encoded protein: CASSVTSARGGEQYF.

This clonotype was picked up a small number of times. This chain uses TRBV7-9 with TRBJ2-6, with D possibly matching TRBD2 (6 bases). Trimming took off 5 bases at V and 2 bases at J, with 13 bases between the two ends. The length of the CDR3 is 16 residues. The germline V gene has CDR1 SEHNR and CDR2 FQNEAQ (reference sequence). This chain's CDR3 is CASSPTTRAGANVLTF. The CDR3 bases are TGTGCCAGCAGCCCCACGACTAGAGCTGGGGCCAACGTCCTGACTTTC.

The chain couples TRBV7-2 to TRBJ2-1; the match to TRBD2 covers 8 bases. Trimming removed 6 bases from V and 7 bases from J; junction bases left unmatched: 20. CDR1 and CDR2 from the germline V gene are SGHTA and FQGNSA. The CDR3 consists of 18 residues. CDR3 coding DNA: TGTGCCAGCAGGAGTCTGGGCGGGAGGTTCTCCACGAAGAATGAGCAGTTCTTC. It translates to CASRSLGGRFSTKNEQFF.

This clonotype was counted only a few times. The chain uses TRBV20-1 and TRBJ2-4; possibly TRBD2 for D (5 bases). CDR1 is DFQATT and CDR2 is SNEGSKA in the germline V gene (reference sequence). The length of the CDR3 is 17 residues. V was trimmed by 1 base and J by 0 bases, leaving 16 bases between them. The CDR3 region has the DNA TGCAGTGCTAGAGGGACTGCCCTAACTCTAGCCAAAAACATTCAGTACTTC. Amino acids: CSARGTALTLAKNIQYF.

This clonotype came up a few times. The chain recombines TRBV7-2 with TRBJ2-7; 7 bases agree with TRBD2. The V and J ends lost 1 base and 2 bases, in that order; junction bases with no gene match: 5. Germline V gene lookup returns CDR1 SGHTA and CDR2 FQGNSA. This CDR3 has 15 residues. The CDR3 DNA follows: TGTGCCAGCAGCTTAGGAGGTAGCGGGCCCTACGAGCAGTACTTC. Its translation: CASSLGGSGPYEQYF.

This chain links TRBV5-1 with TRBJ2-5; 8 positions match TRBD2. V shed 0 bases, J shed 4 bases, and the junction held 8 bases outside the gene matches. There are 16 residues in the CDR3. Germline V lookup: CDR1 SGHRS, CDR2 YFSETQ. The CDR3 protein is CASSLEGSGKGETQYF. The DNA of the CDR3 is TGCGCCAGCAGCTTGGAAGGTAGCGGGAAAGGAGAGACCCAGTACTTC.

The chain carries TRBV5-1 and TRBJ2-3; D possibly corresponds to TRBD2 (5 bases). The germline gives CDR1 SGHRS, CDR2 YFSETQ. The CDR3 is 15 residues long. V lost 0 bases, J lost 5 bases, and 13 bases lay in between. For the CDR3, the DNA is TGCGCCAGCAGCTTGGTAGCTAGCCGAGAAGATACGCAGTATTTT. It yields the protein CASSLVASREDTQYF.

This clonotype was detected only once. The chain couples TRBV5-1 to TRBJ1-2; no reliable D call. Trimming pared 3 bases from V and 4 bases from J, leaving 7 bases between. Looked up from germline, CDR1 is SGHRS and CDR2 is YFSETQ. This CDR3 comprises 12 residues. The CDR3 sequence: CASSSPSYGYTF. CDR3 DNA: TGCGCCAGCAGCTCTCCCTCCTATGGCTACACCTTC. Full variable domain (remainder filled in from reference TRBV5-1 and TRBJ1-2): KAGVTQTPRYLIKTRGQQVTLSCSPISGHRSVSWYQQTPGQGLQFLFEYFSETQRNKGNFPGRFSGRQFSNSRSEMNVSTLELGDSALYLCASSSPSYGYTFGSGTRLTVV.

The chain recombines TRBV20-1 with TRBJ2-3, with TRBD1 identical over 7 bases. The length of the CDR3 is 14 residues. Germline values: CDR1 DFQATT, CDR2 SNEGSKA (reference sequence). Trimming took 3 bases from V and 6 from J; bases not matched to a gene: 9. The CDR3 nucleotides read TGCAGTGCTAGCGGTGGGACAGCCCACGATACGCAGTATTTT. Its protein is CSASGGTAHDTQYF.

V and J are TRBV9 and TRBJ2-1, with 12 bases lining up with TRBD1. TRBJ2-7 matches the DNA end more closely, so the J call is doubtful. CDR3 length equals 16 residues. Germline V lookup: CDR1 SGDLS, CDR2 YYNGEE. This chain's CDR3 is CASSVAGDRGQYEQYF. The CDR3 DNA is TGTGCCAGCAGCGTAGCCGGGGACAGGGGGCAGTACGAGCAGTACTTC.

The chain recombines TRBV7-2 with TRBJ2-1; D unclear. From germline, CDR1 is SGHTA and CDR2 FQGNSA. CDR3 length: 12 amino acids. V was shortened by 3 bases and J by 9 bases, with 9 bases between the two germline ends. The CDR3 here is CASSFLSLEQFF. CDR3 nucleotide sequence: TGTGCCAGCAGCTTTCTTAGTCTTGAGCAGTTCTTC. Variable domain in full (rest from reference TRBV7-2 and TRBJ2-1): GAGVSQSPSNKVTEKGKDVELRCDPISGHTALYWYRQSLGQGLEFLIYFQGNSAPDKSGLPSDRFSAERTGGSVSTLTIQRTQQEDSAVYLCASSFLSLEQFFGPGTRLTVL.

The chain joins TRBV7-8 to TRBJ2-7; D is unresolved. CDR1 and CDR2 from the germline V gene are SGHVS and FQNEAQ. The CDR3 contains 15 residues. The V gene lost 4 bases and the J gene lost 3 bases, with 16 bases spanning the gap. The chain's CDR3 is CASSSSVGIYYEQYF. DNA of the CDR3: TGTGCCAGCAGCTCAAGCGTGGGGATTTACTACGAGCAGTACTTC.

V is TRBV7-9 and J is TRBJ2-1, with TRBD1 identical over 10 bases. The V and J ends lost 2 bases and 7 bases, in that order; junction bases with no gene match: 8. The CDR3 runs 16 residues. Per the germline V gene, CDR1 is SEHNR and CDR2 is FQNEAQ (reference sequence). The CDR3: CASSLYSGQGLNEQFF. For the CDR3, the DNA is TGTGCCAGCAGCTTATATTCGGGACAGGGGTTGAATGAGCAGTTCTTC.

The chain links TRBV20-1 to TRBJ1-2; TRBD1 is a possible D gene (6 bases). CDR1 and CDR2 (germline): DFQATT, SNEGSKA (reference sequence). V dropped 6 bases and J dropped 4 bases, with 12 bases sitting between them. The CDR3 totals 12 residues. The CDR3 nucleotides are TGCAGTGCAAGGGACACCTCCTATGGCTACACCTTC. Its protein is CSARDTSYGYTF.

The CDR3 DNA reads as TGTGCCAGCAGCTTCAGTGTGGGGGGGTATAATTCACCCCTCCACTTT. Translating gives CASSFSVGGYNSPLHF. The V call is TRBV7-2, the J call TRBJ1-6; D may be TRBD1 (5 bases). The V end was cut by 3 bases, the J end by 4 bases, with 13 bases between. CDR1 SGHTA and CDR2 FQGNSA come from the germline V gene. The CDR3 runs 16 residues.

This clonotype was observed a handful of times. J is TRBJ2-7 and V is TRBV7-8; no clear D. Germline V lookup: CDR1 SGHVS, CDR2 FQNEAQ. The CDR3 spans 14 residues. The V and J ends lost 4 bases and 3 bases respectively, with 13 bases between them. The CDR3 DNA sequence: TGTGCCAGCAGCTCTTGTGGATTCTACTACGAGCAGTACTTC. This sequence encodes CASSSCGFYYEQYF.

This clonotype was observed a few times. The chain combines TRBV29-1 with TRBJ2-5, with 14 bases lining up with TRBD2. CDR3 size: 15 residues. Trimming removed 6 bases from V and 1 base from J; junction bases left unmatched: 4. The V gene's germline CDR1 is SQVTM and CDR2 ANQGSEA. The CDR3 reads CSVQGTSGGQETQYF. The CDR3 DNA sequence: TGCAGCGTCCAAGGGACTAGCGGGGGCCAAGAGACCCAGTACTTC.

The CDR3 region is CASSVRSPGGTDTQYF. The CDR3 DNA reads as TGTGCCAGCAGCGTGCGGTCCCCCGGCGGCACAGATACGCAGTATTTT. The V call is TRBV9, the J call TRBJ2-3; unclear D gene. CDR3 length: 16 amino acids. Germline CDR1 reads SGDLS; CDR2 reads YYNGEE. V lost 2 bases and J 1 base, leaving 14 bases between the germline ends.

This chain connects TRBV5-1 to TRBJ1-2; no definite D call. The CDR3 length is 15 residues. Looked up from germline, CDR1 is SGHRS and CDR2 is YFSETQ. V dropped 0 bases and J dropped 6 bases, with 15 bases sitting between them. As DNA, the CDR3 is TGCGCCAGCAGCTTGGCCAACCGGGGAGCGGATGGCTACACCTTC. It specifies CASSLANRGADGYTF.

A few counts support this clonotype. The CDR3 is CASSQDGGLKNEQYF. The CDR3 DNA reads as TGCGCCAGCAGCCAAGACGGAGGGCTTAAGAACGAGCAGTACTTC. This rearrangement joins TRBV4-1 to TRBJ2-7; D perhaps matches TRBD2 (6 bases). The CDR3 totals 15 residues. Germline CDR1 and CDR2: MGHRA and YSYEKL. Deletions cut 0 bases from V and 5 bases from J, with 14 bases between.

The table lists this clonotype with a few counts. A single base separates this from a much larger clone, so it may be a read error. The V call is TRBV5-1, the J call TRBJ2-1; TRBD2 matches at 7 bases. Matching the DNA end better, TRBJ2-7 makes the J call doubtful. The CDR3 covers 17 residues. Germline CDR1 is SGHRS and CDR2 is YFSETQ. CDR3: CASSLSSRAGERNEQYF. Here the CDR3 DNA reads TGCGCCAGCAGCTTGTCCTCCAGGGCGGGAGAAAGGAATGAGCAGTACTTC.

CDR3: CSASRTSGNNEQYF. CDR3 nucleotide sequence: TGCAGTGCTAGCAGGACTAGCGGGAACAACGAGCAGTACTTC. The gene calls are TRBV20-1 and TRBJ2-7; 12 nucleotides agree with TRBD2. The germline V gene encodes CDR1 DFQATT and CDR2 SNEGSKA (reference sequence). Unmatched junction bases numbered 5, after V lost 3 bases and J lost 5 bases. The CDR3 covers 14 residues.

CDR3 sequence (DNA): TGTGCCAGCAGTTTTGCCGCAGGGGCAAAACAGCCCCAGCATTTT. It codes for CASSFAAGAKQPQHF. This rearrangement joins TRBV7-9 to TRBJ1-5; possibly TRBD1 for D (6 bases). Trimming left V 6 bases short and J 7 bases short, with 19 bases between. The CDR3 is 15 residues long. Germline V gene lookup returns CDR1 SEHNR and CDR2 FQNEAQ (reference sequence). Full variable domain (remainder filled in from reference TRBV7-9 and TRBJ1-5): DTGVSQNPRHKITKRGQNVTFRCDPISEHNRLYWYRQTLGQGPEFLTYFQNEAQLEKSRLLSDRFSAERPKGSFSTLEIQRTEQGDSAMYLCASSFAAGAKQPQHFGDGTRLSIL.

This clonotype was counted only a few times. The chain recombines TRBV12-3 or TRBV12-4 with TRBJ2-3; 7 nucleotides line up with TRBD2. This CDR3 contains 14 residues. The J segment lost 14 bases and the V segment lost 0 bases, leaving 11 bases of the junction unmatched. In nucleotides, the CDR3 is TGTGCCAGCAGTTTAGCCACGAGAGCGGGGCCGGGGTATTTT. This codes for CASSLATRAGPGYF.

The rearrangement links TRBV20-1 to TRBJ2-1; D might be TRBD1 (6 bases). In germline, CDR1 is DFQATT, CDR2 SNEGSKA (reference sequence). V was cut by 2 bases and J by 6 bases, with 23 bases left in between. The CDR3 contains 17 residues. CDR3 protein: CSARYRQAGRGGNEQFF. The CDR3 DNA follows: TGCAGTGCTAGATACAGACAGGCGGGTCGTGGGGGCAATGAGCAGTTCTTC.